These 32 T cell receptor beta chains originate from one sample sequenced in a study of blood T cell repertoires in COVID-19. Only in-frame clones appear in the TCRdb table, and some are missing; sequencing was by immunoSEQ multiplex PCR. Seen here are roughly 150,000 clones, around 88% observed once, and the top ten hold about 5%. The sequencing sample was made of peripheral blood. Every receptor here comes from a human donor in a cohort sampled during active COVID-19.

This chain joins TRBV11-2 and TRBJ2-5; D not resolved. The germline V gene encodes CDR1 SGHAT and CDR2 FQNNGV. This CDR3 spans 14 amino acids. The V and J ends lost 3 bases and 1 base respectively, with 9 bases between them. The CDR3 DNA is TGTGCCAGCAGCTTGTCCGGGTTCCAAGAGACCCAGTACTTC. Its protein is CASSLSGFQETQYF.

Only one count was recorded for this clone. V gene TRBV7-2 combines with J gene TRBJ1-1; TRBD1 matches 7 bases. CDR1 is SGHTA, CDR2 FQGNSA, per germline. CDR3 size: 16 residues. V was clipped by 4 bases and J by 1 base; unmatched bases: 9. The CDR3 is CASSSWGQGGNTEAFF. The CDR3 DNA sequence: TGTGCCAGCAGCTCATGGGGGCAGGGGGGGAACACTGAAGCTTTCTTT. Filled out from reference TRBV7-2 and TRBJ1-1, the complete variable domain reads GAGVSQSPSNKVTEKGKDVELRCDPISGHTALYWYRQSLGQGLEFLIYFQGNSAPDKSGLPSDRFSAERTGGSVSTLTIQRTQQEDSAVYLCASSSWGQGGNTEAFFGQGTRLTVV.

V is TRBV6-1 and J is TRBJ2-7, with no clear D. Germline loops: CDR1 MNHNS, CDR2 SASEGT. The ends were cut back, 2 bases at V and 3 bases at J, with 5 bases in the middle. The length of the CDR3 is 12 residues. Written as DNA, the CDR3 is TGTGCCAGCAGTGAACTTAGCTACGAGCAGTACTTC. Translated, it gives CASSELSYEQYF.

By its share, this clone is medium-sized. V gene TRBV28 combines with J gene TRBJ2-1; possible D gene TRBD1, 6 bases. The CDR3 extends over 11 amino acids. Germline CDR1 is MDHEN and CDR2 is SYDVKM. Trimming took 6 bases from V and 11 from J, leaving 11 bases between them. The CDR3 loop reads CASSPRDKQFF. CDR3 coding DNA: TGTGCCAGCAGCCCTCGGGACAAGCAGTTCTTC.

V gene TRBV28 combines with J gene TRBJ2-7, with 10 bases fitting TRBD1. This CDR3 comprises 16 residues. CDR1 and CDR2 from the germline V gene are MDHEN and SYDVKM. V shed 6 bases and J 4 bases; nucleotides not matched to a gene: 12. CDR3 DNA: TGTGCCAGCAGGCCCCCTTCGGAGGACAGGGGGTACGAGCAGTACTTC. It translates to CASRPPSEDRGYEQYF.

The chain joins TRBV25-1 to TRBJ2-1; 9 bases are a match to TRBD1. The J segment lost 6 bases and the V segment lost 3 bases, leaving 6 bases of the junction unmatched. The CDR3 contains 15 residues. Germline-derived CDR1 and CDR2 are MGHDK and SYGVNS. The CDR3 nucleotides read TGTGCCAGCAGTGATCCGGGACAGGGTTCCAATGAGCAGTTCTTC. Protein: CASSDPGQGSNEQFF.

V and J are TRBV2 and TRBJ2-2; a possible D gene is TRBD1 (5 bases). Trimming removed 6 bases at V and 5 bases at J, with 10 bases between. This CDR3 has 13 residues. Per germline, CDR1 SNHLY and CDR2 FYNNEI. This CDR3 is CASRISGTGELFF. DNA for the CDR3: TGTGCCAGCAGGATATCAGGGACCGGGGAGCTGTTTTTT.

The J gene is TRBJ1-3, the V gene TRBV7-9; a possible D gene is TRBD1 (6 bases). V lost 6 bases and J 7 bases, leaving 16 bases between the germline ends. The CDR3 extends over 14 amino acids. The germline gives CDR1 SEHNR, CDR2 FQNEAQ (reference sequence). CDR3 sequence: CASSSGQPGNTIYF. The CDR3 DNA reads TGTGCCAGCAGTTCAGGACAGCCAGGGAACACCATATATTTT. The full variable domain, completed using reference TRBV7-9 and TRBJ1-3, is DTGVSQNPRHKITKRGQNVTFRCDPISEHNRLYWYRQTLGQGPEFLTYFQNEAQLEKSRLLSDRFSAERPKGSFSTLEIQRTEQGDSAMYLCASSSGQPGNTIYFGEGSWLTVV.

The genes are TRBV5-1 and TRBJ2-1, with D possibly TRBD2 on 6 matching bases. The CDR3 extends over 16 amino acids. Germline V gene lookup returns CDR1 SGHRS and CDR2 YFSETQ. The V gene lost 4 bases and the J gene lost 2 bases, with 16 bases spanning the gap. CDR3 loop: CASSPPGRGPYNEQFF. CDR3 DNA sequence: TGCGCCAGCAGCCCCCCCGGGCGGGGACCCTACAATGAGCAGTTCTTC. The full variable domain, with the rest looked up from reference TRBV5-1 and TRBJ2-1, is KAGVTQTPRYLIKTRGQQVTLSCSPISGHRSVSWYQQTPGQGLQFLFEYFSETQRNKGNFPGRFSGRQFSNSRSEMNVSTLELGDSALYLCASSPPGRGPYNEQFFGPGTRLTVL.

There are a few counts of this clone. The rearrangement links TRBV6-5 to TRBJ1-2; D unclear. Trimming removed 8 bases from V and 4 bases from J, with 14 bases in between. Germline V CDR1 and CDR2: MNHEY, SVGAGI. The CDR3 covers 13 residues. CDR3 sequence: CASLGLGSYGYTF. The CDR3 DNA sequence: TGTGCCAGCTTAGGTTTGGGGAGCTATGGCTACACCTTC.

V is TRBV15 and J is TRBJ1-1; D might be TRBD1 (5 bases). V lost 2 bases and J lost 6, with 13 bases in between. Germline V gene sequence: CDR1 LNHNV, CDR2 YYDKDF (reference sequence). The CDR3 loop spans 14 amino acids. The CDR3 region has the DNA TGTGCCACCAGCAGAACCGGGAGGGACCCTGAAGCTTTCTTT. It yields the protein CATSRTGRDPEAFF.

The rearrangement joins TRBV19 to TRBJ2-7, with unresolved D. The V gene's germline CDR1 is LNHDA and CDR2 SQIVND (reference sequence). Trimming shortened V by 1 base and J by 0 bases, and 13 bases separated the two germline ends. The CDR3 is 16 residues long. Here the CDR3 DNA reads TGTGCCAGTAGTATAGGGCAGACCTGGAGCTCCTACGAGCAGTACTTC. It encodes CASSIGQTWSSYEQYF.

V usage is TRBV19 and J usage is TRBJ1-1, with D uncertain. Germline CDR1 is LNHDA and CDR2 is SQIVND (reference sequence). Trimming took 7 bases from V and 4 from J, leaving 10 bases between them. CDR3 length: 12 amino acids. In nucleotides, the CDR3 is TGTGCCAGTAAAGACAAGCTCACTGAAGCTTTCTTT. This gives the protein CASKDKLTEAFF.

V and J are TRBV7-2 and TRBJ2-7, with 9 bases matching TRBD2. Germline lookup yields CDR1 SGHTA and CDR2 FQGNSA. This CDR3 has 14 residues. The ends lost 1 base at V and 4 bases at J; junction bases unmatched: 2. CDR3 amino acids: CASSLGSGGYEQYF. The CDR3 DNA sequence: TGTGCCAGCAGCTTAGGTAGCGGGGGATACGAGCAGTACTTC.

J is TRBJ2-7 and V is TRBV27, with a tentative D call TRBD2 (6 bases). Looked up from germline, CDR1 is MNHEY and CDR2 is SMNVEV (reference sequence). The germline V and J ends were trimmed by 10 bases and 0 bases, with 13 bases remaining between them. The CDR3 is made up of 13 amino acids. Written as DNA, the CDR3 is TGTGCCATACGGACTACCGGCTCCTACGAGCAGTACTTC. Translation: CAIRTTGSYEQYF.

The chain has TRBV28 and TRBJ2-7; 7 nucleotides align to TRBD1. Germline V gene sequence: CDR1 MDHEN, CDR2 SYDVKM. J gave up 3 bases and V 4 bases, and 9 bases lay outside the gene matches. CDR3 length equals 15 residues. CDR3 protein: CASSSSPGTVYEQYF. The CDR3 nucleotides read TGTGCCAGCAGTTCCTCTCCGGGGACAGTCTACGAGCAGTACTTC.

The chain joins TRBV15 to TRBJ2-7; TRBD2 is a possible D gene (6 bases). The CDR3 spans 15 residues. The V and J ends lost 2 bases and 2 bases respectively, with 13 bases between them. In germline, CDR1 is LNHNV, CDR2 YYDKDF (reference sequence). CDR3 sequence: CATSRTRDSPYEQYF. The CDR3 DNA reads as TGTGCCACCAGCAGAACTCGGGACTCTCCCTACGAGCAGTACTTC.

V is TRBV24-1 and J is TRBJ2-1, with a tentative D call TRBD1 (6 bases). The CDR3 runs to 16 residues. Germline V gene data show CDR1 as KGHDR and CDR2 as SFDVKD. The germline V and J ends were trimmed by 3 bases and 5 bases, with 16 bases remaining between them. The CDR3 DNA is TGTGCCACCAGTGATCCGAACAGGGAGTTGGACAATGAGCAGTTCTTC. Its translation is CATSDPNRELDNEQFF.

V and J are TRBV28 and TRBJ1-2, with D unclear. The V end was cut by 7 bases, the J end by 4 bases, with 25 bases between. The CDR3 spans 17 residues. Germline lookup yields CDR1 MDHEN and CDR2 SYDVKM. CDR3 protein: CASTNRETTVGGYGYTF. The DNA of the CDR3 is TGTGCCAGCACCAACCGGGAAACTACCGTAGGTGGCTATGGCTACACCTTC.

V usage is TRBV6-6 and J usage is TRBJ1-4; possible D gene TRBD1, 6 bases. The V gene lost 4 bases and the J gene lost 10 bases, with 13 bases spanning the gap. The CDR3 sequence is 13 residues long. CDR1 and CDR2 (germline): MNHNY, SVGAGI (reference sequence). The CDR3: CASSSRTVGKLFF. The CDR3 nucleotides read TGTGCCAGCAGTTCCCGGACAGTAGGAAAACTGTTTTTT.

The chain has TRBV6-5 and TRBJ2-7; TRBD2 agrees at 8 bases. This CDR3 contains 15 residues. Unmatched junction bases numbered 10, after V lost 5 bases and J lost 4 bases. Germline loops: CDR1 MNHEY, CDR2 SVGAGI. CDR3 DNA: TGTGCCAGCAGTCACCCGGCGGGGGGTACTTACGAGCAGTACTTC. Its translation: CASSHPAGGTYEQYF.

V and J are TRBV4-2 and TRBJ1-3; D perhaps matches TRBD1 (5 bases). Per germline, CDR1 LGHNA and CDR2 YNFKEQ. The V end lost 0 bases, the J end lost 3 bases, and 15 bases lay between the germline ends. CDR3 size: 17 residues. The CDR3 spells CASSQDSPLQVGNTIYF. The CDR3, as DNA: TGTGCCAGCAGCCAAGATTCGCCTTTACAGGTTGGAAACACCATATATTTT.

This clone has only a few counts. This chain uses TRBV7-3 with TRBJ2-2; D might be TRBD2 (5 bases). In germline, CDR1 is SGHTA, CDR2 FQGTGA. V lost 5 bases to trimming and J lost 3 bases, with 16 bases between them. CDR3 length: 16 amino acids. CDR3 sequence: CASSQEKLAHTGELFF. The CDR3 coding sequence is TGTGCCAGCAGCCAAGAGAAGCTAGCTCACACCGGGGAGCTGTTTTTT.

This chain uses TRBV5-8 with TRBJ1-1; D is undetermined. The germline V and J ends were trimmed by 0 bases and 1 base, with 13 bases remaining between them. The CDR3 consists of 16 residues. Germline loops: CDR1 SGHTS, CDR2 YDEGEE. CDR3 region: CASSLVLSVQNTEAFF. CDR3 coding DNA: TGTGCCAGCAGCTTGGTTCTCTCCGTACAGAACACTGAAGCTTTCTTT.

This chain connects TRBV5-1 to TRBJ1-6; tentative D call: TRBD1 (5 bases). V was pared by 0 bases and J by 9 bases, with 16 bases between. Germline V gene sequence: CDR1 SGHRS, CDR2 YFSETQ. This CDR3 region has 16 residues. The CDR3 DNA reads as TGCGCCAGCAGCTTGGACCCAGGGATGTTGAGTTCACCCCTCCACTTT. Its translation: CASSLDPGMLSSPLHF.

The chain has TRBV28 and TRBJ1-1, with 7 nucleotides matching TRBD1. From germline, CDR1 is MDHEN and CDR2 SYDVKM. The CDR3 spans 14 residues. V lost 6 bases to trimming and J lost 5 bases; unmatched junction nucleotides: 9. The CDR3 loop reads CASRVTGRHTEAFF. CDR3 nucleotides: TGTGCCAGCAGGGTGACAGGGAGGCATACTGAAGCTTTCTTT.

This chain joins TRBV3-1 (or the pseudogene TRBV3-2) and TRBJ2-7, with 7 bases identical to TRBD2. Germline CDR1 LGHDT, CDR2 YNNKEL (reference sequence). Germline trimming cut 1 base from V and 0 bases from J; bases unmatched to any gene: 3. The CDR3 is 15 amino acids. This CDR3 reads CASSQGGLSSYEQYF. Written as DNA, the CDR3 is TGTGCCAGCAGCCAAGGGGGACTAAGCTCCTACGAGCAGTACTTC.

The V gene is TRBV28, the J gene TRBJ2-7; 10 positions agree with TRBD2. The V gene's germline CDR1 is MDHEN and CDR2 SYDVKM. V lost 8 bases and J lost 3; bases outside the gene matches: 4. The CDR3 contains 13 residues. This CDR3 is CASALAGVYEQYF. CDR3 sequence (DNA): TGTGCCAGCGCGCTAGCGGGGGTCTACGAGCAGTACTTC.

In regard to this clone: The identical CDR3 is also encoded by other nucleotide sequences in the sample. The chain carries TRBV9 and TRBJ2-7; TRBD2 matches at 7 bases. Germline values: CDR1 SGDLS, CDR2 YYNGEE. The CDR3 covers 14 residues. Unmatched junction bases numbered 1, after V lost 0 bases and J lost 1 base. The CDR3 here is CASSVASGSYEQYF. The CDR3 DNA reads as TGTGCCAGCAGCGTAGCTAGCGGTTCCTACGAGCAGTACTTC.

The chain links TRBV3-1 (or the pseudogene TRBV3-2) to TRBJ2-7; 10 bases match TRBD1. CDR1 and CDR2 (germline): LGHDT, YNNKEL (reference sequence). The J segment lost 7 bases and the V segment lost 3 bases, leaving 9 bases of the junction unmatched. CDR3 length: 15 amino acids. This CDR3 reads CASSHAPGQGREQYF. The CDR3, as DNA: TGTGCCAGCAGCCACGCGCCGGGACAGGGGCGGGAGCAGTACTTC.

This clone was counted a single time. This chain joins TRBV5-1 and TRBJ2-6; the match to TRBD1 covers 7 bases. Germline loops: CDR1 SGHRS, CDR2 YFSETQ. There are 15 residues in the CDR3. With 3 bases clipped from V and 0 bases from J, the junction kept 0 bases outside the gene matches. The CDR3 spells CASSWTGSGANVLTF. The DNA of the CDR3 is TGCGCCAGCAGCTGGACAGGCTCTGGGGCCAACGTCCTGACTTTC.

The genes are TRBV27 and TRBJ1-2; 7 bases fit TRBD1. The V segment lost 4 bases and the J segment 8 bases; nucleotides outside the gene matches: 7. CDR3 size: 13 residues. Germline V CDR1 and CDR2: MNHEY, SMNVEV (reference sequence). DNA for the CDR3: TGTGCCAGCAGTTACCTCACAGGGGTCGGCTACACCTTC. It encodes CASSYLTGVGYTF.